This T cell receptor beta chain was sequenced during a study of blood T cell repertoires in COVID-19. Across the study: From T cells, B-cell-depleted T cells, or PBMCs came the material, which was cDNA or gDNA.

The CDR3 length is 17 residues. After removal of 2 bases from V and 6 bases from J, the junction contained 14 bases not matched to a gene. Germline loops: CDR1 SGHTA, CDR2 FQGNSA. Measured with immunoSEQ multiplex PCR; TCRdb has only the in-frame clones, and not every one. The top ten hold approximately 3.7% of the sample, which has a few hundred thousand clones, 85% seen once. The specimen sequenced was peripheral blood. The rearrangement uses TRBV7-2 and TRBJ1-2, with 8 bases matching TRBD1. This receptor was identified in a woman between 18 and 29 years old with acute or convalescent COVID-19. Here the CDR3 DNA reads TGTGCCAGCAGCTTACGTGGGCGGGCAGGGGGCGATCATGGCTACACCTTC. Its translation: CASSLRGRAGGDHGYTF.